This TCR beta chain is drawn from a study of OX40 agonist ivuxolimab in advanced cancers. Study-level background: Patients were roughly 83% male with ages about 23 to 79, mean about 54. Prior therapy, whether anti-PD-1, anti-PD-L1 or anti-CTLA-4, was allowed, and about 40% had some. Partial responses occurred in three patients (one hepatocellular carcinoma, two cutaneous melanoma).

TCRdb keeps only in-frame clones here, not all; method: immunoSEQ multiplex PCR. The sample lists about 45,000 clones, around 90% occurring once. The germline V gene encodes CDR1 MNHEY and CDR2 SMNVEV (reference sequence). This CDR3 comprises 15 residues. The V end was cut by 5 bases, the J end by 1 base, with 14 bases between. Comment on this clone: Its antigen is as yet unknown.

Study conclusions and caveats: On average, CD8+ T cells had more expanded clones than CD4+.

The origin of this receptor is an adult with an advanced solid tumor such as melanoma, head and neck, liver or kidney cancer. The J gene is TRBJ2-5, the V gene TRBV27; D is tentatively TRBD1 or TRBD2 (6 bases each). The source material was CD4+ or CD8+ T cells sorted from blood, sampled in a trial of the OX40 agonist ivuxolimab. CDR3 loop: CASSPVWGAQETQYF. The CDR3 nucleotides are TGTGCCAGCAGTCCCGTCTGGGGGGCCCAAGAGACCCAGTACTTC.